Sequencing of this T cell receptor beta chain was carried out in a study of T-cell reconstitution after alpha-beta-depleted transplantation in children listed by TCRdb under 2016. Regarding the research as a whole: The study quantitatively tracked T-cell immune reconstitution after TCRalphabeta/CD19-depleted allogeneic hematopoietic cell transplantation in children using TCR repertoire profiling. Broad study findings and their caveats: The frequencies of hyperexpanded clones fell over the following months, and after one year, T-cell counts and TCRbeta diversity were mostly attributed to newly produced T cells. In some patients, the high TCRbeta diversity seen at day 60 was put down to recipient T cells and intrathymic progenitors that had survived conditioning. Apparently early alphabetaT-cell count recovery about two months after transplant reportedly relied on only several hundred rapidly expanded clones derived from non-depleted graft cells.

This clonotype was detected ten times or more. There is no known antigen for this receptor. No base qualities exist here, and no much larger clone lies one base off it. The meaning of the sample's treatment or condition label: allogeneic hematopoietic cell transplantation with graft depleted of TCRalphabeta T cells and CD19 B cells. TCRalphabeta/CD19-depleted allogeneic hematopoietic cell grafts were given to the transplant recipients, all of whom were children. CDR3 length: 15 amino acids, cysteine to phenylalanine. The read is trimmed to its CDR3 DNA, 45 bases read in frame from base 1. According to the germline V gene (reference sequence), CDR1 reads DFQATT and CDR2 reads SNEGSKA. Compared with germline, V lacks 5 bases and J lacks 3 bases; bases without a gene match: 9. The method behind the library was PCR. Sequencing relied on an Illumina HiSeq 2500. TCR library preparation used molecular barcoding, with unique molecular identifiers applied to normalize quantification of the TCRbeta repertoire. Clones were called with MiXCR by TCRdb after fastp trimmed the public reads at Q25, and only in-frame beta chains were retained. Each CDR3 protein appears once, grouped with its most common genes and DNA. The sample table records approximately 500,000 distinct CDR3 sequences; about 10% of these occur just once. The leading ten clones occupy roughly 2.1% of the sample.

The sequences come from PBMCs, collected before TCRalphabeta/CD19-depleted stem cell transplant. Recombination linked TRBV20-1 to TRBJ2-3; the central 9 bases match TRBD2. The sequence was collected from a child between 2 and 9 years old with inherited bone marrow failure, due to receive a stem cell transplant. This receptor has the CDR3 CSAPKTTSGTDTQYF. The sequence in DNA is TGCAGTGCTCCGAAGACGACTAGCGGAACAGATACGCAGTATTTT.